This T cell receptor (beta chain) emerged from a study of shared clonotypes between healthy human individuals. Clones were read by immunoSEQ multiplex PCR, and TCRdb kept only the in-frame ones, dropping some. The profile covers 2 million to 2.5 million clones, with approximately 90% appearing a single time and 0.3% to 0.45% taken by the ten largest. This clone has only one observation. What it recognizes is unknown. Study-level points and caveats: At large depth, rarefaction still showed sorted-subset sequencing to be incomplete.

The length of the CDR3 is 16 residues. V lost 2 bases and J lost 2, with 15 bases in between. CDR1 is LNHDA, CDR2 SQIVND, per germline (reference sequence). The sequenced sample was naive CD4+ T cells from PBMCs. Subset indicated: CD45RA+ positively selected. The sequence was collected from a man younger than 35 in good health. Some clones in this sample may be carry-over from other donors' samples. This chain joins TRBV19 and TRBJ1-2; tentative D call: TRBD1 (5 bases). This CDR3 is CASSIRALTVNYGYTF. The CDR3 DNA reads as TGTGCCAGTAGTATACGGGCCCTGACAGTGAACTATGGCTACACCTTC.